This T cell receptor beta chain comes out of a study of PD-1 blockade in mismatch repair-deficient tumors. Looking at the study overall: Enrolled about 2012-2016, patients had progressing, pretreated mismatch repair-deficient cancers of more than ten types. Overall study findings and caveats: Rapid post-treatment expansion, then contraction, generally preceding radiologic response, marked tumor-resident clones.

PCR or immunohistochemistry showed mismatch repair deficiency in every enrolled patient. Three pembrolizumab responders had their TCRs sequenced. In the case of this clone: Antigen unknown.

Here immunoSEQ multiplex PCR was the method, and the copy in TCRdb shows in-frame clones only, minus some. The data show some 66,000 clones, about nine tenths seen once. V was pared by 3 bases and J by 4 bases, with 7 bases between. Germline values: CDR1 MNHEY, CDR2 SMNVEV (reference sequence). There are 13 residues in the CDR3. The chain links TRBV27 to TRBJ1-5; the D is unclear. The specimen comprised peripheral blood, sampled 52 weeks after starting pembrolizumab. This sequence originates from an adult with mismatch repair-deficient cancer. The CDR3 bases are TGTGCCAGCAGTTTGGCGAGAAATCAGCCCCAGCATTTT. It translates to CASSLARNQPQHF.